This TCR beta chain originates from a study of T cell responses to AZD1222 COVID-19 vaccine. Notes on the study in general: Just a handful of people given AZD1222 tested seropositive at baseline. Spike-wide vaccine-associated CD4 TCRs dominated at 160-218 and 743-854. Spike-specific TCR breadth and depth grew following two AZD1222 doses.

Generated by immunoSEQ multiplex PCR, the TCRdb table keeps only in-frame clones and is missing some. The top ten clones hold about 28% of a sample with roughly 86,000 clones, more than 80% of them seen once. The table lists this clone with a count of one. Its antigen is not identified. Sequencing used peripheral blood, obtained on day 0 of AZD1222 vaccination. The clonotype comes from an adult in good health.

The CDR3 DNA is TGTGCCAGTAGTCCCAGACTAGCGGGACCCCCCGGGGAGCTGTTTTTT. Translation: CASSPRLAGPPGELFF. This rearrangement joins TRBV19 to TRBJ2-2; 11 bases map to TRBD2. Germline V lookup: CDR1 LNHDA, CDR2 SQIVND (reference sequence). The CDR3 length is 16 residues. V gave up 5 bases and J gave up 6 bases; unmatched junction bases: 8.